Detailed here is one TCR beta chain. The data originate from a study of blood T cells in healthy people across ages. Then a second PCR, running roughly 6 to 11 cycles, was carried out with a sample-barcoded 5' primer and a J-beta primer mix. Via MiXCR, TCRdb re-called the 5' RACE reads, giving one row per CDR3 protein. The sample shows over 950,000 distinct CDR3 sequences, 51% of them seen only once. The CDR3 has 16 residues. CDR1 is MGHRA, CDR2 YSYEKL, per germline. V shed 5 bases and J 2 bases; nucleotides not matched to a gene: 8. The material sequenced was blood. The receptor comes from a woman aged 55 to 70 in good health. V is TRBV4-1 and J is TRBJ1-5, with TRBD1 identical over 8 bases. The CDR3 bases are TGCGCCAGCAGCTCCTGGGACAGGAGGGGCAATCAGCCCCAGCATTTT. Translation: CASSSWDRRGNQPQHF.